These 20 T cell receptor beta chains share one sample of origin, sequenced in a study of T cell changes during pregnancy in multiple sclerosis (dated by TCRdb to between 2018 and 2021). The library was produced with the immunoSEQ multiplex PCR assay. In TCRdb, the immuneACCESS table is reduced to in-frame sequences with V and J assigned. These tables do not hold every clone; where another copy was compared, an unresolved V gene accounts for under half, and the others remain unexplained. This sample is represented by 47,000 or so clones; 94% of them were singletons. Of the sample, over 0.4% falls within the top ten clones. Sequenced material: CD4+ T cells from peripheral blood mononuclear cells, taken in the first trimester of pregnancy. These receptors all come from a female donor with multiple sclerosis, enrolled in a pregnancy study.

This chain links TRBV2 with TRBJ2-6; D ambiguous. The germline gives CDR1 SNHLY, CDR2 FYNNEI. CDR3 size: 14 residues. V shed 6 bases and J shed 0 bases, with 6 bases lying between them. CDR3 amino acids: CASREYSGANVLTF. The CDR3 nucleotides are TGTGCCAGCAGAGAATACTCTGGGGCCAACGTCCTGACTTTC. Using reference TRBV2 and TRBJ2-6 for the parts outside the CDR3, the full variable domain is EPEVTQTPSHQVTQMGQEVILRCVPISNHLYFYWYRQILGQKVEFLVSFYNNEISEKSEIFDDQFSVERPDGSNFTLKIRSTKLEDSAMYFCASREYSGANVLTFGAGSRLTVL.

The chain joins TRBV7-8 to TRBJ2-5; D remains ambiguous. The CDR3 runs to 13 residues. V gave up 0 bases and J gave up 5 bases, with 7 bases separating them. Germline V gives CDR1 SGHVS, CDR2 FQNEAQ. The CDR3 DNA reads TGTGCCAGCAGCTTAGCTCTCCGGGAGACCCAGTACTTC. This gives the protein CASSLALRETQYF. Looking up the rest from reference TRBV7-8 and TRBJ2-5 gives the full variable domain: GAGVSQSPRYKVAKRGQDVALRCDPISGHVSLFWYQQALGQGPEFLTYFQNEAQLDKSGLPSDRFFAERPEGSVSTLKIQRTQQEDSAVYLCASSLALRETQYFGPGTRLLVL.

The chain carries TRBV5-1 and TRBJ1-4, with 7 bases lining up with TRBD1. Germline lookup yields CDR1 SGHRS and CDR2 YFSETQ. The CDR3 runs to 18 residues. The trim removed 0 bases at V and 3 bases at J, leaving 11 bases unmatched. CDR3 sequence reads: CASSLVRLGTGANEKLFF. The DNA for the CDR3 is TGCGCCAGCAGCTTGGTGCGTCTCGGTACAGGGGCTAATGAAAAACTGTTTTTT.

The chain couples TRBV7-8 to TRBJ1-2; 7 positions match TRBD1. Trimming took 1 base from V and 7 from J; bases not matched to a gene: 3. The CDR3 is made up of 13 amino acids. Germline V gene lookup returns CDR1 SGHVS and CDR2 FQNEAQ. The CDR3 reads CASSLGQGSGYTF. DNA for the CDR3: TGTGCCAGCAGCTTAGGACAGGGAAGTGGCTACACCTTC.

The chain links TRBV5-1 to TRBJ2-1, with 8 bases lining up with TRBD2. CDR1 and CDR2 (germline): SGHRS, YFSETQ. The CDR3 runs to 15 residues. The J segment lost 7 bases and the V segment lost 0 bases, leaving 6 bases of the junction unmatched. CDR3 DNA: TGCGCCAGCAGCTTGGTTGAGGCGGGGGGAAATGAGCAGTTCTTC. Translation: CASSLVEAGGNEQFF.

The chain is built from TRBV11-1 and TRBJ2-1; 8 bases match TRBD1. J was trimmed by 5 bases and V by 4 bases; bases with no gene match: 4. This CDR3 has 14 amino acids. In germline, CDR1 is SGHAT, CDR2 FQDESV (reference sequence). The CDR3 region is CASSSTGVDNEQFF. The CDR3 DNA follows: TGTGCCAGCAGCTCGACAGGGGTGGACAATGAGCAGTTCTTC.

The CDR3 coding sequence is TGTGCCACCAGCAGGACCAGGGAACAGCCCCAGCATTTT. It encodes CATSRTREQPQHF. This chain connects TRBV15 to TRBJ1-5; TRBD1 might be the D (5 bases). Trimming shortened V by 3 bases and J by 7 bases, and 10 bases separated the two germline ends. The length of the CDR3 is 13 residues. Germline V lookup: CDR1 LNHNV, CDR2 YYDKDF (reference sequence).

The V call is TRBV11-3, the J call TRBJ2-1; D ambiguous. V was pared by 3 bases and J by 9 bases, with 6 bases between. This CDR3 has 11 residues. The germline V gene encodes CDR1 SGHNT and CDR2 YENEEA. This CDR3 reads CASSFGREQFF. In DNA, the CDR3 is TGTGCCAGCAGCTTTGGGCGTGAGCAGTTCTTC. The entire variable domain, with the rest obtained from reference TRBV11-3 and TRBJ2-1, is as follows: EAGVVQSPRYKIIEKKQPVAFWCNPISGHNTLYWYLQNLGQGPELLIRYENEEAVDDSQLPKDRFSAERLKGVDSTLKIQPAELGDSAVYLCASSFGREQFFGPGTRLTVL.

CDR3 coding DNA: TGTGCCAGCAGTCTGGGGGTGGCCAGGGGGGGCTACACCTTC. Its protein product is CASSLGVARGGYTF. This sequence joins TRBV28 and TRBJ1-2, with TRBD1 matching over 7 bases. The CDR3 extends over 14 amino acids. Germline V CDR1 and CDR2: MDHEN, SYDVKM. J gave up 8 bases and V 5 bases, and 11 bases lay outside the gene matches.

This clone came up once. The same CDR3 arises from other DNA sequences in this sample as well. The chain is built from TRBV6-1 and TRBJ2-5; 11 bases fit TRBD2. Germline loops: CDR1 MNHNS, CDR2 SASEGT. This CDR3 comprises 15 residues. Losses at the gene ends were 2 bases for V and 1 base for J; bases not matched to a gene: 0. CDR3 coding DNA: TGTGCCAGCAGTGAACTAGCGGGGGGCCAAGAGACCCAGTACTTC. This translates into CASSELAGGQETQYF.

The chain recombines TRBV7-3 with TRBJ2-1; possibly TRBD2 for D (5 bases). CDR1 is SGHTA and CDR2 is FQGTGA in the germline V gene. The CDR3 is 13 amino acids. V lost 5 bases to trimming and J lost 4 bases, with 9 bases between them. The CDR3: CASSERFYNEQFF. In nucleotides, the CDR3 is TGTGCCAGCAGCGAGCGGTTTTACAATGAGCAGTTCTTC.

The chain uses TRBV15 and TRBJ2-2; 13 nucleotides agree with TRBD2. V gave up 2 bases and J gave up 8 bases; unmatched junction bases: 5. Germline-derived CDR1 and CDR2 are LNHNV and YYDKDF (reference sequence). This CDR3 is 16 amino acids long. In nucleotides, the CDR3 is TGTGCCACCAGCAGATACACGGGACTAGCGGGGGGGGAGCTGTTTTTT. Translated: CATSRYTGLAGGELFF. Full variable domain (rest looked up from reference TRBV15 and TRBJ2-2): DAMVIQNPRYQVTQFGKPVTLSCSQTLNHNVMYWYQQKSSQAPKLLFHYYDKDFNNEADTPDNFQSRRPNTSFCFLDIRSPGLGDTAMYLCATSRYTGLAGGELFFGEGSRLTVL.

The rearrangement uses TRBV10-2 and TRBJ1-4; D is undetermined. There are 11 residues in the CDR3. Trimming took off 8 bases at V and 8 bases at J, with 9 bases between the two ends. In germline, CDR1 is WSHSY, CDR2 SAAADI. The CDR3 nucleotides read TGCGCCAGCCAGTTCGGGGAAAAACTGTTTTTT. Its translation: CASQFGEKLFF.

The rearrangement joins TRBV6-6 to TRBJ1-1; TRBD1 is a possible D gene (5 bases). The CDR3 covers 13 residues. In germline, CDR1 is MNHNY, CDR2 SVGAGI (reference sequence). Trimming removed 11 bases at V and 1 base at J, with 14 bases between. CDR3 DNA sequence: TGTGCCGGCAAAGGAGGGGAGAACACTGAAGCTTTCTTT. Translation: CAGKGGENTEAFF.

This chain uses TRBV5-1 with TRBJ1-2; the match to TRBD1 covers 7 bases. Germline V CDR1 and CDR2: SGHRS, YFSETQ. Germline trimming cut 2 bases from V and 8 bases from J; bases unmatched to any gene: 12. There are 15 residues in the CDR3. CDR3 region: CASSLMTTGDAGYTF. CDR3 DNA sequence: TGCGCCAGCAGCTTAATGACAACAGGGGATGCGGGCTACACCTTC.

This chain uses TRBV5-4 with TRBJ1-1; 7 bases map to TRBD1. Germline V lookup: CDR1 SGHNT, CDR2 YYREEE (reference sequence). This CDR3 is built from 14 residues. V dropped 1 base and J dropped 5; count of bases not matched to a gene: 5. The CDR3 DNA follows: TGTGCCAGCAGCTTGAGACAGGGCTATACTGAAGCTTTCTTT. Translated, it gives CASSLRQGYTEAFF.

The chain links TRBV30 to TRBJ1-2, with 7 bases matching TRBD1. Trimming removed 5 bases from V and 0 bases from J; junction bases left unmatched: 6. The CDR3 has 14 residues. Germline V lookup: CDR1 GTSNPN, CDR2 SVGIG (reference sequence). DNA of the CDR3: TGTGCCTGGGCCCGGGACAGACCTAACTATGGCTACACCTTC. This translates into CAWARDRPNYGYTF.

The V and J genes are TRBV9 and TRBJ1-3, with D hard to call. Deletions cut 0 bases from V and 5 bases from J, with 12 bases between. The germline CDR1 and CDR2 sequences are SGDLS and YYNGEE. CDR3 length: 15 residues. The CDR3 here is CASSVGGDGRNTIYF. The CDR3 DNA is TGTGCCAGCAGCGTAGGGGGAGATGGAAGAAACACCATATATTTT.

This chain uses TRBV7-8 with TRBJ1-5, with TRBD1 matching 9 bases. CDR1 is SGHVS, CDR2 FQNEAQ, per germline. This CDR3 region has 17 residues. The V segment lost 4 bases and the J segment 4 bases; nucleotides outside the gene matches: 11. The CDR3 sequence is CASSSGQGRRGNQPQHF. CDR3 nucleotides: TGTGCCAGCAGCTCCGGACAGGGGAGGAGGGGTAATCAGCCCCAGCATTTT.

This clone was counted a few times. The chain couples TRBV10-3 to TRBJ1-1, with a tentative D call TRBD1 (5 bases). Deletions cut 6 bases from V and 0 bases from J, with 11 bases between. Germline CDR1 and CDR2: ENHRY and SYGVKD. The CDR3 spans 14 residues. The CDR3 region is CAIRVGGVNTEAFF. DNA of the CDR3: TGTGCCATCAGGGTGGGGGGAGTGAACACTGAAGCTTTCTTT.